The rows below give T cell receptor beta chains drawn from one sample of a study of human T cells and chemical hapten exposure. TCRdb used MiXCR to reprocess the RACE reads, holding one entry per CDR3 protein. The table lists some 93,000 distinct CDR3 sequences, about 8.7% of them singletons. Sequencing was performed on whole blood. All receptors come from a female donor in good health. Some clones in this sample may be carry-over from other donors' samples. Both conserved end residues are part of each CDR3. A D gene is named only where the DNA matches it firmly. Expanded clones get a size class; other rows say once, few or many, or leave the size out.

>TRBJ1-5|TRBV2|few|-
TGTGCCAGCGCGGGGTATTTTAGCAATCAGCCCCAGCATTTT
CASAGYFSNQPQHF
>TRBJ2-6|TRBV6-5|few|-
TGTGCCACGCAGGGAGCTGGGGCCAACGTCCTGACTTTC
CATQGAGANVLTF
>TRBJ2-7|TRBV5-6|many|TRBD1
TGTGCCAGCAGCCCAGGACAGGGGCCCTCCTACGAGCAGTACTTC
CASSPGQGPSYEQYF
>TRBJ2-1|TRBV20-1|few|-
TGCAGTGGTATGGGGGAGGAAAGCTCCTACAATGAGCAGTTCTTC
CSGMGEESSYNEQFF
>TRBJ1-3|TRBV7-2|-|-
TGTGCCAGCAGCTTAGCTGGGACAACTGGAAACACCATATATTTT
CASSLAGTTGNTIYF
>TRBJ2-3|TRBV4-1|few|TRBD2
TGCGCCAGCAGCCAAACTCCGGGACTAGCGGGGGAAGATACGCAGTATTTT
CASSQTPGLAGEDTQYF
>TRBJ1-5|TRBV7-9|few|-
TGTGCCAGCAGCAAAGGACAAAATAGCAATCAGCCCCAGCATTTT
CASSKGQNSNQPQHF
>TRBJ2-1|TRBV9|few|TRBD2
TGTGCCAGCAGCTTCGGACTAGCCAATGAGCAGTTCTTC
CASSFGLANEQFF
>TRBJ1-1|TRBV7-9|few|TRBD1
TGTGCCAGCAGCCAATTAAGAACAGGGGGCGAGAGGAACACTGAAGCTTTCTTT
CASSQLRTGGERNTEAFF
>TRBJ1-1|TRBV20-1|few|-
TGCAGTGCTAGAGGGGTTTTGAGCACTGAAGCTTTCTTT
CSARGVLSTEAFF
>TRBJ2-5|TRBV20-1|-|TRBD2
TGCAGTGCTCGCACTAGCGGGAGGGAGACCCAGTACTTC
CSARTSGRETQYF
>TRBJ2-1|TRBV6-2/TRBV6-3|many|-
TGTGCCAGCAGTTACTCGATTTCTAGCCTACGTTCCGATGAGCAGTTCTTC
CASSYSISSLRSDEQFF
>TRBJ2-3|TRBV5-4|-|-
TGTGCCAGCAGCTTGGTGGGGGCAGATACGCAGTATTTT
CASSLVGADTQYF
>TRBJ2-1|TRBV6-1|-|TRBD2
TGTGCCAGCATTAATCCCGGACTAGCGGAGAGTGAGCAGTTCTTC
CASINPGLAESEQFF
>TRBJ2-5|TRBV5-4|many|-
TGTGCCAGCAGCTATTATTCAACGGGGGACGAGACCCAGTACTTC
CASSYYSTGDETQYF
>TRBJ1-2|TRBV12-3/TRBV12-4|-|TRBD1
TGTGCCAGCAGCCCCCGACAGGGGCACTCCTATGGCTACACCTTC
CASSPRQGHSYGYTF